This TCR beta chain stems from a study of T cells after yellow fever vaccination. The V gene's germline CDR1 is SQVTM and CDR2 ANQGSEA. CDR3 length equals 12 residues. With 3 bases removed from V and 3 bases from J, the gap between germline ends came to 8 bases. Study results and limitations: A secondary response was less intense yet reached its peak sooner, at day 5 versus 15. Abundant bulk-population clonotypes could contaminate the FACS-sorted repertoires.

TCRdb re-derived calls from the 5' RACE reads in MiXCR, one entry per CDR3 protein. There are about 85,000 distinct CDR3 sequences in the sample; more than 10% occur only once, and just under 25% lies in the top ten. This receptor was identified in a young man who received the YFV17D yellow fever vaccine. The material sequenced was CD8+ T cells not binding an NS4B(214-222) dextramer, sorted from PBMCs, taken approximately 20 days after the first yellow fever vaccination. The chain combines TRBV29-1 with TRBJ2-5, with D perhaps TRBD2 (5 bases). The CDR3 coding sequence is TGCAGCGTTGAGGCTAGCAAAGAGACCCAGTACTTC. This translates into CSVEASKETQYF. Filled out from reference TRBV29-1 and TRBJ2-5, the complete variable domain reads SAVISQKPSRDICQRGTSLTIQCQVDSQVTMMFWYRQQPGQSLTLIATANQGSEATYESGFVIDKFPISRPNLTFSTLTVSNMSPEDSSIYLCSVEASKETQYFGPGTRLLVL.